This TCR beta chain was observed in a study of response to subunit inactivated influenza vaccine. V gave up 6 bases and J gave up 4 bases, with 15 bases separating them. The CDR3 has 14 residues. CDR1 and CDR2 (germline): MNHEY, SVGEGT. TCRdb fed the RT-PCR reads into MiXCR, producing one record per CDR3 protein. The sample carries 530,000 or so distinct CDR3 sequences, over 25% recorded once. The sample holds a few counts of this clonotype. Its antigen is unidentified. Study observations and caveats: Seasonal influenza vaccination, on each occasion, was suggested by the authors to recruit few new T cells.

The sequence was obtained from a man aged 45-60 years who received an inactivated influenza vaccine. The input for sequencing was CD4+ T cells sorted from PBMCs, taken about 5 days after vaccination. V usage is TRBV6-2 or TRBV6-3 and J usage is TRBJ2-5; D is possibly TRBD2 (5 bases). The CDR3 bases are TGTGCCAGCAGCCAGACTATTTTCCGAGAGACCCAGTACTTC. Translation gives CASSQTIFRETQYF.